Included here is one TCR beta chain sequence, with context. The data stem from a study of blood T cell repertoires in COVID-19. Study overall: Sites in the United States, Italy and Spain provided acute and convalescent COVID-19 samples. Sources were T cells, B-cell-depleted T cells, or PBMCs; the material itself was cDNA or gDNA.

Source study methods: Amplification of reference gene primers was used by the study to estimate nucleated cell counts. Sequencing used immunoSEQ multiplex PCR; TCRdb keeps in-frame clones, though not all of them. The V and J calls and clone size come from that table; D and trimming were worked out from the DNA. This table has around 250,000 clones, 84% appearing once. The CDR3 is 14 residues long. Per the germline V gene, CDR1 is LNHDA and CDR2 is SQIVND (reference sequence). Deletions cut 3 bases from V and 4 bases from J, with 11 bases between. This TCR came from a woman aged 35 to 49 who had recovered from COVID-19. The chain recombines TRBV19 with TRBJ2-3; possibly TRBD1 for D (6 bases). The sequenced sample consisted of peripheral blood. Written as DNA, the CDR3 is TGTGCCAGTAGTATGTCACAGGGAGCAGATACGCAGTATTTT. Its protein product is CASSMSQGADTQYF.